A few counts support the clone carrying this T cell receptor beta chain. Its antigen remains unknown. The same CDR3 arises from other DNA sequences in this sample as well. Sorted cells reached over 95% purity in every population. The entirety of the isolated RNA underwent reverse transcription, so expressed TCRB transcripts were sequenced. Each sample of naive, central memory or regulatory T cells had, on average, about 3.57 million reads. The repertoire was sequenced with immunoSEQ multiplex PCR; TCRdb's copy has only in-frame clones and lacks some. The sample lists about 400,000 clones, roughly an eighth occurring once. This sample was included in a study of beta chain features in type 1 diabetes. From germline, CDR1 is MDHEN and CDR2 SYDVKM. This CDR3 comprises 14 residues. Unmatched junction bases numbered 1, after V lost 2 bases and J lost 2 bases. Study outcomes and limitations: Type 1 diabetes patients had VDJ junctions that carried fewer insertions and more deletions. TCRB repertoires of naive, central memory and Treg cells appeared more similar among patients than among healthy donors.

V and J are TRBV28 and TRBJ2-5, with 8 nucleotides matching TRBD1. The clonotype comes from a man between 18 and 29 years old in good health. The sample comprised naive CD4+ T cells from blood. Here the CDR3 reads CASSLRQGQETQYF. CDR3 in DNA: TGTGCCAGCAGTTTACGACAGGGGCAAGAGACCCAGTACTTC. The entire variable domain, with the rest obtained from reference TRBV28 and TRBJ2-5, is as follows: DVKVTQSSRYLVKRTGEKVFLECVQDMDHENMFWYRQDPGLGLRLIYFSYDVKMKEKGDIPEGYSVSREKKERFSLILESASTNQTSMYLCASSLRQGQETQYFGPGTRLLVL.